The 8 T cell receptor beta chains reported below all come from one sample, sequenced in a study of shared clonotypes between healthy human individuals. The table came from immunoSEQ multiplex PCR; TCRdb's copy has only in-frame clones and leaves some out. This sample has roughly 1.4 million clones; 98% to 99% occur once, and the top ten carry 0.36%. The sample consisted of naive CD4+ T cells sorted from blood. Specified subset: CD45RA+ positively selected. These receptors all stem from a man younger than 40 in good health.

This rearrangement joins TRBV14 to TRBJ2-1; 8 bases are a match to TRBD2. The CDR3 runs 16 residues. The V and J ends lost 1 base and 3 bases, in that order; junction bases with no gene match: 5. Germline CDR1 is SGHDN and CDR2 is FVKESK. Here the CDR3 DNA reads TGTGCCAGCAGCCAAGGGGGGCTAGCGGGCTACAATGAGCAGTTCTTC. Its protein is CASSQGGLAGYNEQFF.

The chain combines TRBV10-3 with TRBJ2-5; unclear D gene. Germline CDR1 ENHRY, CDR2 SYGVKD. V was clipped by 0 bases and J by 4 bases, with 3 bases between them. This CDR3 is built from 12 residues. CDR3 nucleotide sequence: TGTGCCATCAGTGAGTCGATAGAGACCCAGTACTTC. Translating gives CAISESIETQYF.

CDR3 protein: CASSPLSSQGALAGELFF. The DNA for the CDR3 is TGCGCCAGCAGTCCCCTCTCCTCGCAGGGTGCGCTCGCCGGGGAGCTGTTTTTT. V and J are TRBV23-1 and TRBJ2-2; D may be TRBD1 (5 bases). TRBV23-1 is an open reading frame whose function is uncertain. This CDR3 comprises 18 residues. Trimming shortened V by 4 bases and J by 6 bases, and 24 bases separated the two germline ends.

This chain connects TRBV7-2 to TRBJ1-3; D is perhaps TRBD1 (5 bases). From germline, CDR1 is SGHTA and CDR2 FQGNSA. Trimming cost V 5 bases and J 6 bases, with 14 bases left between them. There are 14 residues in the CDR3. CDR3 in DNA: TGTGCCAGCAGCCGACAGAGCGTTCAAAACACCATATATTTT. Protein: CASSRQSVQNTIYF.

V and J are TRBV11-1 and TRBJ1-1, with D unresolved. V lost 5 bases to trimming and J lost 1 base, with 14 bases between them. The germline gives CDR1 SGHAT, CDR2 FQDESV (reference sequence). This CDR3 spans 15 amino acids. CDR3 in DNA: TGTGCCAGCAGCCATCCTACTCATGGGAACACTGAAGCTTTCTTT. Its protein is CASSHPTHGNTEAFF.

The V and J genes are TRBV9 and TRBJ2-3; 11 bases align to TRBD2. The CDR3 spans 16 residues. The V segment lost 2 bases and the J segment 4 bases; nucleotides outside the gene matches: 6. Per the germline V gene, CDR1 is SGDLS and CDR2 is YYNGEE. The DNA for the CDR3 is TGTGCCAGCAGCGTGTCTAGCGGGAGGTTGTCAGATACGCAGTATTTT. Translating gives CASSVSSGRLSDTQYF.

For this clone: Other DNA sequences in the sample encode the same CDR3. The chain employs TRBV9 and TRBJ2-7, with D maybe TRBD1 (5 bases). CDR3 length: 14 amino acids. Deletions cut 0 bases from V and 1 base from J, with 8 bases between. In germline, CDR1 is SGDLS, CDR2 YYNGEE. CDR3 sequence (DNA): TGTGCCAGCAGCGTAGGTAGGGGATCCTACGAGCAGTACTTC. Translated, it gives CASSVGRGSYEQYF.

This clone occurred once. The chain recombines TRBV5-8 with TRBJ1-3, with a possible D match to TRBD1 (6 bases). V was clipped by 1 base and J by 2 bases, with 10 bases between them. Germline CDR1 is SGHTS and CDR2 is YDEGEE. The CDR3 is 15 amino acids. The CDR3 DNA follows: TGTGCCAGCAGCTTGACAGGGATCCCTGGAAACACCATATATTTT. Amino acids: CASSLTGIPGNTIYF.